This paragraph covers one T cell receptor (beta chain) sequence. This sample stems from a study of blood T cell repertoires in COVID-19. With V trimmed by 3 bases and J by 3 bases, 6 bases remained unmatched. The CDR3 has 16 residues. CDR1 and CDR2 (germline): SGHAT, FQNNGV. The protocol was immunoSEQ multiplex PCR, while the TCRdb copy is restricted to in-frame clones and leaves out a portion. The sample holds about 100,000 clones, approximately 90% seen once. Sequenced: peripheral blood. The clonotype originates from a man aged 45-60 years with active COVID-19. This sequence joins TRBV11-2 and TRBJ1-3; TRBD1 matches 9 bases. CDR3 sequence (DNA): TGTGCCAGCAGCTTCCCTACAGGGGGCGTTGGAAACACCATATATTTT. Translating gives CASSFPTGGVGNTIYF.